These 18 T cell receptor beta chains were sequenced from one sample in a study of T cells in Graves' hyperthyroidism and ophthalmopathy. RNA transcripts were the template for amplifying TCR beta CDR3 regions. During a first-round RT-PCR of the TCR CDR3, the HTBI primer set was used. TCRdb redid the calling of the multiplex PCR reads with MiXCR, one entry per CDR3 protein. This table holds about 210,000 distinct CDR3 sequences, roughly 15% found once. Sequenced: blood. The receptors were sampled from a man aged 50-60 years with Graves' hyperthyroidism.

Many counts were recorded for this clonotype. V and J are TRBV20-1 and TRBJ2-2; TRBD2 agrees at 12 bases. Germline lookup yields CDR1 DFQATT and CDR2 SNEGSKA (reference sequence). Losses at the gene ends were 6 bases for V and 7 bases for J; bases not matched to a gene: 6. The CDR3 loop spans 14 amino acids. The CDR3 sequence is CSARTSGMFGELFF. In DNA, the CDR3 is TGCAGTGCAAGGACTAGCGGGATGTTCGGGGAGCTGTTTTTT.

At least ten counts were recorded for this clonotype. In nucleotides, the CDR3 is TGTGCCAGCAGTTATAAAGGGTACACTGAAGCTTTCTTT. It encodes CASSYKGYTEAFF. The chain links TRBV27 to TRBJ1-1, with D uncertain. Trimming stripped 4 bases from V and 3 bases from J, with 9 bases between. CDR1 is MNHEY, CDR2 SMNVEV, per germline (reference sequence). There are 13 residues in the CDR3.

This clonotype was detected many times. The chain joins TRBV18 to TRBJ2-1; TRBD1 or TRBD2 may be the D gene (5 bases each). V lost 3 bases and J lost 7, with 16 bases in between. Per the germline V gene, CDR1 is KGHSH and CDR2 is LQKENI. The CDR3 is 15 amino acids. This CDR3 reads CASSPPGAEGNEQFF. The CDR3 DNA follows: TGTGCCAGCTCACCCCCCGGGGCAGAAGGGAATGAGCAGTTCTTC.

In its sample, this clonotype was seen many times. V and J are TRBV5-1 and TRBJ1-1; D not certain. The CDR3 runs to 14 residues. Trimming removed 4 bases from V and 6 bases from J, with 16 bases in between. Germline V gives CDR1 SGHRS, CDR2 YFSETQ. The DNA for the CDR3 is TGCGCCAGCAGCGAAGTAGGTATAAGCGCTGAAGCTTTCTTT. It codes for CASSEVGISAEAFF.

This clonotype has a handful of counts. The rearrangement links TRBV5-1 to TRBJ1-6, with TRBD1 as a possible D gene (6 bases). Deletions cut 0 bases from V and 6 bases from J, with 13 bases between. Per the germline V gene, CDR1 is SGHRS and CDR2 is YFSETQ. The CDR3 runs to 16 residues. This chain's CDR3 is CASSLGGQGGNSPLHF. The CDR3 DNA sequence: TGCGCCAGCAGCTTGGGGGGACAAGGGGGTAATTCACCCCTCCACTTT.

With respect to this clonotype: This sequence may be a read error, since a much larger clone differs from it by one base. The J gene is TRBJ1-5, the V gene TRBV20-1; TRBD1 aligns across 7 bases. The V gene end was trimmed by 6 bases and the J gene end by 4 bases; junction bases not matched to a gene: 9. The length of the CDR3 is 14 residues. Germline loops: CDR1 DFQATT, CDR2 SNEGSKA (reference sequence). The CDR3 sequence is CSALRTGGNQPQHF. The DNA for the CDR3 is TGCAGTGCCCTGCGGACAGGAGGAAATCAGCCCCAGCATTTT.

This clonotype was seen ten or more times. The chain recombines TRBV3-1 with TRBJ2-4; TRBD2 aligns across 9 bases. V lost 4 bases, J lost 7 bases, and 14 bases stayed unmatched. CDR1 is LGHDT, CDR2 YNNKEL, per germline (reference sequence). CDR3 length: 17 residues. The CDR3 coding sequence is TGTGCCAGCAGCCTCCGTTCGGTTGGTAGCGGGAGTAACATTCAGTACTTC. It yields the protein CASSLRSVGSGSNIQYF.

The sample holds many counts of this clonotype. Here the CDR3 reads CASSSSQYRTPYNEQFF. The CDR3 DNA sequence: TGTGCCAGCAGCTCCTCCCAATACAGGACGCCATACAATGAGCAGTTCTTC. This rearrangement joins TRBV7-3 to TRBJ2-1; weak D call: TRBD1 (5 bases). V lost 4 bases and J lost 4, with 20 bases in between. The V gene's germline CDR1 is SGHTA and CDR2 FQGTGA. CDR3 size: 17 residues.

This clonotype was seen only a few times. One junction end does not reproduce the germline sequence, and a read error may be involved. V gene TRBV29-1 combines with J gene TRBJ2-5, with TRBD2 identical over 7 bases. Germline V gene data show CDR1 as SQVTM and CDR2 as ANQGSEA. CDR3 length equals 12 residues. The CDR3 DNA follows: TGCAGCATTGACCGGACTAGGGAGACCCAGTACTTC. Protein: CSIDRTRETQYF.

This clonotype appeared many times. V usage is TRBV7-9 and J usage is TRBJ2-7; either TRBD1 or TRBD2 may supply D (5 bases each). This CDR3 comprises 16 residues. Germline lookup yields CDR1 SEHNR and CDR2 FQNEAQ (reference sequence). Trimming took 4 bases from V and 6 from J, leaving 22 bases between them. CDR3 sequence (DNA): TGTGCCAGCAGCTCTCCGGACCCAGAGGGGTTCACCGAGCAGTACTTC. Amino acids: CASSSPDPEGFTEQYF.

This clonotype occurred a few times. The chain has TRBV11-3 and TRBJ2-1; D possibly corresponds to TRBD2 (5 bases). The germline gives CDR1 SGHNT, CDR2 YENEEA. Trimming removed 5 bases from V and 4 bases from J, with 12 bases in between. CDR3 length: 14 residues. CDR3 residues: CASSGSGEYNEQFF. DNA of the CDR3: TGTGCCAGCAGCGGGTCCGGGGAGTACAATGAGCAGTTCTTC.

This clonotype was picked up many times. V usage is TRBV10-3 and J usage is TRBJ2-2; D perhaps matches TRBD1 (5 bases). V was clipped by 6 bases and J by 3 bases, with 14 bases between them. The CDR3 runs 15 residues. Germline V gene sequence: CDR1 ENHRY, CDR2 SYGVKD. CDR3 DNA sequence: TGTGCCATCAGCGCAGACAGTCCGGACACCGGGGAGCTGTTTTTT. Translating gives CAISADSPDTGELFF.

V gene TRBV25-1 combines with J gene TRBJ2-7; 7 bases are shared with TRBD2. Per germline, CDR1 MGHDK and CDR2 SYGVNS. The CDR3 covers 11 residues. Trimming cost V 8 bases and J 8 bases; bases outside gene matches: 6. CDR3 sequence (DNA): TGTGCCAGCGGGGGGGGAGTACAGCAGTACTTC. Its translation is CASGGGVQQYF.

The J gene is TRBJ1-5, the V gene TRBV28; D gene unclear. CDR1 is MDHEN, CDR2 SYDVKM, per germline. With 9 bases removed from V and 0 bases from J, the gap between germline ends came to 12 bases. The CDR3 runs 14 residues. The CDR3 region has the DNA TGTGCCAGTGGTTTCTGGATTAGCAATCAGCCCCAGCATTTT. This encodes CASGFWISNQPQHF.

The rearrangement uses TRBV19 and TRBJ2-3, with 11 bases aligning to TRBD2. Trimming cost V 8 bases and J 1 base; bases outside gene matches: 11. CDR3 length equals 17 residues. Germline V lookup: CDR1 LNHDA, CDR2 SQIVND (reference sequence). For the CDR3, the DNA is TGTGCCAGTCGTTCCCCGGGACTAGCGGACCGCACAGATACGCAGTATTTT. Its protein product is CASRSPGLADRTDTQYF. Together with reference TRBV19 and TRBJ2-3, the CDR3 gives the full variable domain: DGGITQSPKYLFRKEGQNVTLSCEQNLNHDAMYWYRQDPGQGLRLIYYSQIVNDFQKGDIAEGYSVSREKKESFPLTVTSAQKNPTAFYLCASRSPGLADRTDTQYFGPGTRLTVL.

The sample holds many counts of this clonotype. The CDR3 sequence is CASSQGGFLQFF. DNA of the CDR3: TGTGCCAGCAGCCAAGGGGGCTTTCTGCAGTTCTTC. J is TRBJ2-1 and V is TRBV3-1; weak D call: TRBD1 (5 bases). Trimming pared 1 base from V and 12 bases from J, leaving 10 bases between. CDR1 and CDR2 from the germline V gene are LGHDT and YNNKEL (reference sequence). This CDR3 is built from 12 residues.

This sequence joins TRBV5-5 and TRBJ1-1; no firm D call. The CDR3 loop spans 16 amino acids. Deletions cut 0 bases from V and 2 bases from J, with 14 bases between. CDR1 SGHKS and CDR2 YYEKEE come from the germline V gene (reference sequence). CDR3 in DNA: TGTGCCAGCAGCTTGGAAGGTCCCGGCCATAACACTGAAGCTTTCTTT. Translation: CASSLEGPGHNTEAFF.

This clonotype appeared many times. This chain connects TRBV20-1 to TRBJ2-1; maybe TRBD2 (5 bases). Trimming shortened V by 5 bases and J by 4 bases, and 12 bases separated the two germline ends. The length of the CDR3 is 13 residues. CDR1 and CDR2 from the germline V gene are DFQATT and SNEGSKA (reference sequence). CDR3 sequence reads: CSALDYTYNEQFF. CDR3 nucleotide sequence: TGCAGTGCTCTTGACTATACATACAATGAGCAGTTCTTC.